This T cell receptor (beta chain) was recorded in a study of PD-1 blockade in mismatch repair-deficient tumors. Study conclusions and caveats: Tumor-resident clones, often absent from pretreatment blood, expanded after pembrolizumab and then contracted.

About this clone: Its cognate antigen is unknown.

Clones were sequenced by immunoSEQ multiplex PCR, and TCRdb holds only the in-frame ones, with some missing. This repertoire shows around 30,000 clones, about 85% found once; its top ten account for roughly 3.5%. Germline V gene lookup returns CDR1 SEHNR and CDR2 FQNEAQ (reference sequence). There are 15 residues in the CDR3. Trimming removed 6 bases from V and 4 bases from J, with 18 bases in between. This TCR derives from an adult with mismatch repair-deficient cancer. Sequences were derived from PBMCs, sampled roughly 6 weeks after starting pembrolizumab. The chain joins TRBV7-9 to TRBJ1-1, with a weak D call TRBD1 (5 bases). Here the CDR3 reads CASSLRPLGVTEAFF. CDR3 in DNA: TGTGCCAGCAGTCTTAGACCGCTAGGGGTCACTGAAGCTTTCTTT.